Sequencing of this T cell receptor beta chain was carried out in a study of beta chain features in type 1 diabetes. Broader study findings: It was not settled here whether HLA type affects TCRB rearrangement. Shortening of TCRB CDR3s, moderate but significant, appeared in all four CD4+ subsets of Type 1 diabetes patients.

Reverse transcription of all isolated RNA meant that expressed TCRB transcripts were sequenced. Clones were read by immunoSEQ multiplex PCR, and TCRdb kept only the in-frame ones, dropping some. The sample includes about 53,000 clones, just under 65% of them seen just once. With regard to this clone: Its target is unknown.

Germline values: CDR1 SGHKS, CDR2 YYEKEE (reference sequence). The CDR3 is 15 amino acids. V shed 0 bases and J shed 3 bases, with 13 bases lying between them. This chain links TRBV5-5 with TRBJ2-7; no clear D. This receptor was obtained from a woman aged 30 to 39 with type 1 diabetes. Sequences were obtained from stem cell memory CD4+ T cells from blood. CDR3 coding DNA: TGTGCCAGCAGCTTGGCCTCCGGGTTCGACTACGAGCAGTACTTC. Residues: CASSLASGFDYEQYF.